These 2 T cell receptor beta chains originate from one sample sequenced in a study of neurological immune-mediated disorders. Time point noted: technical triplicate 2. Each CDR3 protein gets one entry after TCRdb re-called the 5' RACE reads with MiXCR. The table has roughly 61,000 distinct CDR3 sequences, more than 20% seen once. Sequenced input: PBMCs. The origin of the receptors is a man aged 55 to 70 with HTLV-1-associated myelopathy (HAM/TSP).

This clonotype was picked up a small number of times. The chain is built from TRBV6-1 and TRBJ1-1; the D is unclear. Trimming took off 1 base at V and 5 bases at J, with 5 bases between the two ends. This CDR3 is built from 12 residues. From germline, CDR1 is MNHNS and CDR2 SASEGT. The CDR3 DNA follows: TGTGCCAGCAGTGAAGTGCGGACTGAAGCTTTCTTT. Translating gives CASSEVRTEAFF.

This clonotype was counted many times. The chain has TRBV5-1 and TRBJ2-1; TRBD2 agrees at 7 bases. V dropped 1 base and J dropped 0; count of bases not matched to a gene: 10. The CDR3 extends over 18 amino acids. The V gene's germline CDR1 is SGHRS and CDR2 YFSETQ. The CDR3 region is CASSLRRASGSSYNEQFF. The CDR3 DNA sequence: TGCGCCAGCAGCTTGAGGCGGGCTAGCGGAAGCTCCTACAATGAGCAGTTCTTC.